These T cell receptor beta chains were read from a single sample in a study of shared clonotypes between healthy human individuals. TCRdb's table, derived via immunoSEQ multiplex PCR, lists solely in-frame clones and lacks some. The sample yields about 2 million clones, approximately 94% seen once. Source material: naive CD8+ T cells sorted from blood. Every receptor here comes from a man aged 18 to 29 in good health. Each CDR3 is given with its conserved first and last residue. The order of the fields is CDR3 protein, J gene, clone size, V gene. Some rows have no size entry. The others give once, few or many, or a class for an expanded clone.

CDR3aa: CAINAGTQIGYGYTF; j_gene: TRBJ1-2; abundance: .; v_gene: TRBV10-3
CDR3aa: CASSYGNELSLDTQYF; j_gene: TRBJ2-3; abundance: .; v_gene: TRBV6-5
CDR3aa: CASSLDGDGYTF; j_gene: TRBJ1-2; abundance: .; v_gene: TRBV5-5
CDR3aa: CATSKLTTDTQYF; j_gene: TRBJ2-3; abundance: .; v_gene: TRBV15
CDR3aa: CSLWAATYNEQFF; j_gene: TRBJ2-1; abundance: .; v_gene: TRBV29-1
CDR3aa: CASSYFGPETYEQYF; j_gene: TRBJ2-7; abundance: .; v_gene: TRBV6-5
CDR3aa: CASSLAGGEQFF; j_gene: TRBJ2-1; abundance: .; v_gene: TRBV7-6
CDR3aa: CASSVGLTGELFF; j_gene: TRBJ2-2; abundance: .; v_gene: TRBV9
CDR3aa: CASTFDWNTEAFF; j_gene: TRBJ1-1; abundance: .; v_gene: TRBV6-6
CDR3aa: CASTAEDSYTDTQYF; j_gene: TRBJ2-3; abundance: .; v_gene: TRBV5-1
CDR3aa: CASSLVAYEQYF; j_gene: TRBJ2-7; abundance: .; v_gene: TRBV7-2
CDR3aa: CASSSAEGEDPYEQYF; j_gene: TRBJ2-7; abundance: .; v_gene: TRBV7-9
CDR3aa: CASLYQGSYEQYF; j_gene: TRBJ2-7; abundance: once; v_gene: TRBV6-1
CDR3aa: CASSQESGYEQFF; j_gene: TRBJ2-1; abundance: .; v_gene: TRBV4-1
CDR3aa: CASSYFTSGGTDTQYF; j_gene: TRBJ2-3; abundance: .; v_gene: TRBV6-5
CDR3aa: CASSQGRVGNQPQHF; j_gene: TRBJ1-5; abundance: .; v_gene: TRBV27
CDR3aa: CASSLVGWDTGELFF; j_gene: TRBJ2-2; abundance: .; v_gene: TRBV13
CDR3aa: CASSGGTSPLHF; j_gene: TRBJ1-6; abundance: .; v_gene: TRBV9
CDR3aa: CASSLVGEQYF; j_gene: TRBJ2-7; abundance: .; v_gene: TRBV7-9
CDR3aa: CASSLLGTEYNEQFF; j_gene: TRBJ2-1; abundance: .; v_gene: TRBV7-9
CDR3aa: CASSSAATSRAYGYTF; j_gene: TRBJ1-2; abundance: once; v_gene: TRBV27
CDR3aa: CASSWISSSYEQYF; j_gene: TRBJ2-7; abundance: .; v_gene: TRBV27
CDR3aa: CASSLAGGDYNEQFF; j_gene: TRBJ2-1; abundance: .; v_gene: TRBV5-1
CDR3aa: CASSVYSDSTDTQYF; j_gene: TRBJ2-3; abundance: .; v_gene: TRBV9
CDR3aa: CASNAADSNTGELFF; j_gene: TRBJ2-2; abundance: .; v_gene: TRBV2
CDR3aa: CASSIDSYGYTF; j_gene: TRBJ1-2; abundance: .; v_gene: TRBV19
CDR3aa: CASSVESGAYEQYF; j_gene: TRBJ2-7; abundance: .; v_gene: TRBV9
CDR3aa: CASRAGTGSTDTQYF; j_gene: TRBJ2-3; abundance: .; v_gene: TRBV10-1